This TCR beta chain was recorded in a study of early stage breast cancer tumors. About the study: ER+/PR+/HER2- status applied to about 70% of the 16 invasive breast tumors. Overall study findings and caveats: Functional markers like CD4, CD8 and FOXP3 were missed in bulk sequencing. Tumor and normal breast were distinguished via blood comparison in about 90% of the 16 patients.

The CDR3 contains 16 residues. Looked up from germline, CDR1 is LGHNA and CDR2 is YSLEER. The V and J ends lost 1 base and 4 bases, in that order; junction bases with no gene match: 7. Remarks on this clone: Antigen: not known.

Blood replicates held 0.5 ug DNA, tumor or normal breast about 1.5 ug, two each. TCRdb's table, derived via immunoSEQ multiplex PCR, lists solely in-frame clones and lacks some. This sample has 9,000 to 13,000 clones, with approximately 72% found just once. The clonotype was recovered from a person aged 65 to 85 with breast cancer. V gene TRBV4-3 combines with J gene TRBJ2-5, with 9 nucleotides matching TRBD2. The sequenced material came from breast tumor tissue. As DNA, the CDR3 is TGCGCCAGCAGCCAAGTATGGAGCGGGGGGCCAGAGACCCAGTACTTC. Amino acid sequence: CASSQVWSGGPETQYF.